This is a list of T cell receptor beta chains from one sample in a study of blood T cell repertoires in COVID-19. Data came from immunoSEQ multiplex PCR; TCRdb stores just in-frame clones and leaves some out. This sample has 280,000 or so clones, with roughly 90% found just once. Sequencing was performed on peripheral blood. The receptors were gathered from an older woman with acute or convalescent COVID-19. Each CDR3 is given with its conserved first and last residue. D genes are given only for firm matches. Expanded clones get a size class; other rows say once, few or many, or leave the size out.

v_call: TRBV7-8
clone_size: -
d_call: TRBD2
j_call: TRBJ2-1
cdr3_aa: CASSLGREVWYNEQFF
cdr3_nt: TGTGCCAGCAGCTTAGGACGGGAGGTTTGGTACAATGAGCAGTTCTTC

v_call: TRBV28
clone_size: -
d_call: TRBD1
j_call: TRBJ1-2
cdr3_aa: CASSPSDRVAGYTF
cdr3_nt: TGTGCCAGCAGCCCGTCTGACAGGGTTGCGGGCTACACCTTC

v_call: TRBV2
clone_size: -
d_call: -
j_call: TRBJ1-2
cdr3_aa: CASPEGRGYGYTF
cdr3_nt: TGTGCCAGCCCCGAAGGCAGGGGCTATGGCTACACCTTC

v_call: TRBV15
clone_size: -
d_call: TRBD2
j_call: TRBJ2-1
cdr3_aa: CATTRELAGASSYNEQFF
cdr3_nt: TGTGCCACCACGAGGGAATTAGCGGGGGCCAGCTCCTACAATGAGCAGTTCTTC

v_call: TRBV27
clone_size: -
d_call: -
j_call: TRBJ1-5
cdr3_aa: CASTYSNQPQHF
cdr3_nt: TGTGCCAGCACTTATAGCAATCAGCCCCAGCATTTT

v_call: TRBV4-3
clone_size: -
d_call: -
j_call: TRBJ2-7
cdr3_aa: CASSQEAARPPLWTTYEQYF
cdr3_nt: TGCGCCAGCAGCCAAGAAGCCGCCCGGCCTCCTTTATGGACAACCTACGAGCAGTACTTC

v_call: TRBV3-1/TRBV3-2
clone_size: -
d_call: TRBD1
j_call: TRBJ1-5
cdr3_aa: CASSQAGTGGNQPQHF
cdr3_nt: TGTGCCAGCAGCCAAGCCGGGACAGGGGGCAATCAGCCCCAGCATTTT

v_call: TRBV11-2
clone_size: -
d_call: -
j_call: TRBJ1-2
cdr3_aa: CASSLSGGYVRGYTF
cdr3_nt: TGTGCCAGCAGCTTGTCCGGGGGATATGTAAGAGGCTACACCTTC

v_call: TRBV6-2/TRBV6-3
clone_size: -
d_call: TRBD1
j_call: TRBJ1-5
cdr3_aa: CASSYPIRTGKNQPQHF
cdr3_nt: TGTGCCAGCAGTTACCCGATAAGGACAGGCAAAAATCAGCCCCAGCATTTT

v_call: TRBV20-1
clone_size: few
d_call: -
j_call: TRBJ2-5
cdr3_aa: CSASSVERETQYF
cdr3_nt: TGCAGTGCTAGTTCCGTCGAGAGGGAGACCCAGTACTTC

v_call: TRBV2
clone_size: -
d_call: -
j_call: TRBJ1-5
cdr3_aa: CASSDWQRYSNQPQHF
cdr3_nt: TGTGCCAGCAGTGACTGGCAGCGCTATAGCAATCAGCCCCAGCATTTT

v_call: TRBV3-1/TRBV3-2
clone_size: few
d_call: TRBD1
j_call: TRBJ2-7
cdr3_aa: CASSRRTGTVDEQYF
cdr3_nt: TGTGCCAGCAGCAGGAGGACAGGGACGGTTGACGAGCAGTACTTC

v_call: TRBV7-8
clone_size: -
d_call: TRBD2
j_call: TRBJ2-1
cdr3_aa: CASFLAGGGYEQFF
cdr3_nt: TGTGCCAGCTTTCTAGCGGGGGGCGGGTATGAGCAGTTCTTC

v_call: TRBV28
clone_size: -
d_call: TRBD1
j_call: TRBJ1-1
cdr3_aa: CASSFTTGTEAFF
cdr3_nt: TGTGCCAGCAGTTTCACGACAGGGACTGAAGCTTTCTTT

v_call: TRBV19
clone_size: -
d_call: TRBD1
j_call: TRBJ1-5
cdr3_aa: CASSIPEGQVYQPQHF
cdr3_nt: TGTGCCAGTAGTATCCCGGAGGGACAGGTCTATCAGCCCCAGCATTTT

v_call: TRBV5-4
clone_size: -
d_call: TRBD1
j_call: TRBJ2-3
cdr3_aa: CASSFWTGGTDTQYF
cdr3_nt: TGTGCCAGCAGCTTCTGGACAGGGGGTACAGATACGCAGTATTTT

v_call: TRBV9
clone_size: once
d_call: TRBD1
j_call: TRBJ1-2
cdr3_aa: CASSRQGPNYGYTF
cdr3_nt: TGTGCCAGCTCAAGACAGGGGCCTAACTATGGCTACACCTTC

v_call: TRBV19
clone_size: -
d_call: TRBD2
j_call: TRBJ2-1
cdr3_aa: CASGKAGGRSSYNEQFF
cdr3_nt: TGTGCCAGTGGCAAAGCGGGGGGGAGGAGCTCCTACAATGAGCAGTTCTTC

v_call: TRBV4-1
clone_size: -
d_call: -
j_call: TRBJ1-1
cdr3_aa: CASSQDAAEAFF
cdr3_nt: TGCGCCAGCAGCCAAGATGCGGCTGAAGCTTTCTTT

v_call: TRBV19
clone_size: -
d_call: -
j_call: TRBJ1-1
cdr3_aa: CASSDSPMNTEAFF
cdr3_nt: TGTGCCAGTAGCGACAGCCCTATGAACACTGAAGCTTTCTTT

v_call: TRBV6-2/TRBV6-3
clone_size: -
d_call: -
j_call: TRBJ1-4
cdr3_aa: CASSFIGWHFELTTNEKLFF
cdr3_nt: TGTGCCAGCAGTTTCATCGGGTGGCACTTCGAACTAACAACTAATGAAAAACTGTTTTTT

v_call: TRBV5-6
clone_size: -
d_call: -
j_call: TRBJ1-4
cdr3_aa: CASSALGATNEKLFF
cdr3_nt: TGTGCCAGCAGCGCATTAGGGGCAACTAATGAAAAACTGTTTTTT

v_call: TRBV5-6
clone_size: -
d_call: -
j_call: TRBJ2-5
cdr3_aa: CASSLDPGRSQETQYF
cdr3_nt: TGTGCCAGCAGCTTGGACCCGGGGAGAAGCCAAGAGACCCAGTACTTC

v_call: TRBV19
clone_size: once
d_call: TRBD2
j_call: TRBJ2-3
cdr3_aa: CASSIAASGSQDTQYF
cdr3_nt: TGTGCCAGTAGTATAGCGGCTAGCGGGAGTCAAGATACGCAGTATTTT

v_call: TRBV6-1
clone_size: -
d_call: -
j_call: TRBJ1-3
cdr3_aa: CASSEEDRLSGNTIYF
cdr3_nt: TGTGCCAGCAGTGAAGAGGACAGACTCTCTGGAAACACCATATATTTT

v_call: TRBV5-4
clone_size: -
d_call: -
j_call: TRBJ1-6
cdr3_aa: CASSRGTDYNSPLHF
cdr3_nt: TGTGCCAGCAGCAGGGGGACCGATTATAATTCACCCCTCCACTTT